This is a list of T cell receptor beta chains from one sample in a study of shared clonotypes between healthy human individuals. Repertoires were generated with immunoSEQ multiplex PCR, while TCRdb's copy carries only in-frame clones and drops some. The sample lists just over 2,000,000 clones; less than 95% were seen once. The material sequenced was naive CD8+ T cells sorted from blood. These receptors all stem from a man between 18 and 35 years old in good health. The CDR3 runs from the conserved cysteine through the conserved F or W. Each record gives: D gene, J gene, clone size, V gene, CDR3 length, CDR3 DNA, CDR3 protein. D genes are given only for firm matches. Rows give clone size only sometimes, using once, few, many, or a class for an expanded clone.

d_call: -
j_call: TRBJ2-5
clone_size: -
v_call: TRBV4-1
cdr3_length: 14
cdr3_nt: TGCGCCAGCAGCCAAGGAAGGGGTGGAGAGACCCAGTACTTC
cdr3_aa: CASSQGRGGETQYF

d_call: -
j_call: TRBJ1-1
clone_size: -
v_call: TRBV11-2
cdr3_length: 14
cdr3_nt: TGTGCCAGCAGCTTAATGGGGGGAACCACTGAAGCTTTCTTT
cdr3_aa: CASSLMGGTTEAFF

d_call: -
j_call: TRBJ2-7
clone_size: -
v_call: TRBV7-6
cdr3_length: 14
cdr3_nt: TGTGCCAGCAGCTTAGAGGCGGCTTCCTACGAGCAGTACTTC
cdr3_aa: CASSLEAASYEQYF

d_call: TRBD2
j_call: TRBJ2-7
clone_size: once
v_call: TRBV6-7
cdr3_length: 17
cdr3_nt: TGTGCCAGCAGCCCCGAGGCCGGGGACTACTTCTCCTACGAGCAGTACTTC
cdr3_aa: CASSPEAGDYFSYEQYF

d_call: TRBD1
j_call: TRBJ1-1
clone_size: -
v_call: TRBV5-5
cdr3_length: 14
cdr3_nt: TGTGCCAGCAGCCCAGCACCAGGGGGCACTGAAGCTTTCTTT
cdr3_aa: CASSPAPGGTEAFF

d_call: TRBD2
j_call: TRBJ2-5
clone_size: -
v_call: TRBV5-8
cdr3_length: 15
cdr3_nt: TGTGCCAGCAGCTCCCTGGGACTAGCGGGAGAGACCCAGTACTTC
cdr3_aa: CASSSLGLAGETQYF

d_call: -
j_call: TRBJ1-1
clone_size: -
v_call: TRBV11-3
cdr3_length: 17
cdr3_nt: TGTGCCAGCAGCTTAGTTCATTGGACGGGGGCTTTCCCTGAAGCTTTCTTT
cdr3_aa: CASSLVHWTGAFPEAFF

d_call: TRBD1
j_call: TRBJ2-3
clone_size: -
v_call: TRBV5-1
cdr3_length: 15
cdr3_nt: TGCGCCAGCAGCCTACAGGGGGCTAGCACAGATACGCAGTATTTT
cdr3_aa: CASSLQGASTDTQYF

d_call: TRBD1
j_call: TRBJ1-3
clone_size: -
v_call: TRBV4-3
cdr3_length: 20
cdr3_nt: TGCGCCAGCAGCCAAGAAAAGTCCCCCGGGACAGTAGCCGCTGGAAACACCATATATTTT
cdr3_aa: CASSQEKSPGTVAAGNTIYF

d_call: TRBD2
j_call: TRBJ2-1
clone_size: -
v_call: TRBV7-2
cdr3_length: 18
cdr3_nt: TGTGCCAGCAGCCAACGCCCGCAGCGGGGGCTGACCTACAATGAGCAGTTCTTC
cdr3_aa: CASSQRPQRGLTYNEQFF

d_call: -
j_call: TRBJ2-6
clone_size: -
v_call: TRBV27
cdr3_length: 14
cdr3_nt: TGTGCCAGCAGTTTATCGGTGGGGGCCAACGTCCTGACTTTC
cdr3_aa: CASSLSVGANVLTF

d_call: -
j_call: TRBJ2-7
clone_size: -
v_call: TRBV19
cdr3_length: 15
cdr3_nt: TGTGCCAGTAGTCCCGCAGGGCCAGCCGACTACGAGCAGTACTTC
cdr3_aa: CASSPAGPADYEQYF

d_call: TRBD2
j_call: TRBJ2-3
clone_size: -
v_call: TRBV27
cdr3_length: 16
cdr3_nt: TGTGCCAGCAGTTTGACTAGCGGGACTAGCACAGATACGCAGTATTTT
cdr3_aa: CASSLTSGTSTDTQYF

d_call: -
j_call: TRBJ2-7
clone_size: -
v_call: TRBV29-1
cdr3_length: 14
cdr3_nt: TGCAGCGTTGACGGGACTTCCAGCTCCTACGAGCAGTACTTC
cdr3_aa: CSVDGTSSSYEQYF

d_call: -
j_call: TRBJ1-1
clone_size: -
v_call: TRBV6-1
cdr3_length: 16
cdr3_nt: TGTGCCAGCAGTGAGAACCCCTGGGACTACTACACTGAAGCTTTCTTT
cdr3_aa: CASSENPWDYYTEAFF

d_call: -
j_call: TRBJ1-5
clone_size: -
v_call: TRBV11-2
cdr3_length: 13
cdr3_nt: TGTGCCAGCAGCTTAGGGGTAAATCAGCCCCAGCATTTT
cdr3_aa: CASSLGVNQPQHF

d_call: -
j_call: TRBJ1-2
clone_size: -
v_call: TRBV20-1
cdr3_length: 10
cdr3_nt: TGCAGTGCCCCAATTGATGGCTACACCTTC
cdr3_aa: CSAPIDGYTF

d_call: -
j_call: TRBJ2-7
clone_size: -
v_call: TRBV4-1
cdr3_length: 13
cdr3_nt: TGCGCCAGCAGCCAAGGCTTAGTCTACGAGCAGTACTTC
cdr3_aa: CASSQGLVYEQYF

d_call: TRBD1
j_call: TRBJ2-5
clone_size: -
v_call: TRBV5-5
cdr3_length: 17
cdr3_nt: TGTGCCAGCAGCTTGGGGAGGACAGGGGGCGAGTGGGAGACCCAGTACTTC
cdr3_aa: CASSLGRTGGEWETQYF

d_call: -
j_call: TRBJ1-3
clone_size: many
v_call: TRBV6-6
cdr3_length: 10
cdr3_nt: TGTGCCAGCTCTCAGGGGACCATATATTTT
cdr3_aa: CASSQGTIYF

d_call: -
j_call: TRBJ2-7
clone_size: -
v_call: TRBV4-1
cdr3_length: 14
cdr3_nt: TGCGCCAGCAGCCAAGATGAACTGGAGTGGGAGCAGTACTTC
cdr3_aa: CASSQDELEWEQYF

d_call: -
j_call: TRBJ1-2
clone_size: -
v_call: TRBV30
cdr3_length: 12
cdr3_nt: TGTGCCTGGGGGGGCCTTGGCTATGGCTACACCTTC
cdr3_aa: CAWGGLGYGYTF

d_call: -
j_call: TRBJ1-1
clone_size: -
v_call: TRBV11-2
cdr3_length: 14
cdr3_nt: TGTGCCAGCAGCTTAGTAGGGGGGGGCACTGAAGCTTTCTTT
cdr3_aa: CASSLVGGGTEAFF

d_call: -
j_call: TRBJ2-1
clone_size: -
v_call: TRBV27
cdr3_length: 14
cdr3_nt: TGTGCCACCGGGAGGCGGACAGCCTACAATGAGCAGTTCTTC
cdr3_aa: CATGRRTAYNEQFF

d_call: -
j_call: TRBJ2-7
clone_size: -
v_call: TRBV6-5
cdr3_length: 13
cdr3_nt: TGTGCCAGCTCTCCGGGTTTCGGTGGGGAGCAGTACTTC
cdr3_aa: CASSPGFGGEQYF

d_call: -
j_call: TRBJ2-7
clone_size: -
v_call: TRBV11-2
cdr3_length: 15
cdr3_nt: TGTGCCAGCAGCCATGCGTCGGGGACAACCTACGAGCAGTACTTC
cdr3_aa: CASSHASGTTYEQYF

d_call: -
j_call: TRBJ2-5
clone_size: -
v_call: TRBV19
cdr3_length: 13
cdr3_nt: TGTGCCAGTAGTCTCCAGGGGTGGGAGACCCAGTACTTC
cdr3_aa: CASSLQGWETQYF

d_call: TRBD2
j_call: TRBJ2-1
clone_size: once
v_call: TRBV29-1
cdr3_length: 16
cdr3_nt: TGCAGCGTTGAAGAAACAGGGAGCGGGGGACACATGGAGCAGTTCTTC
cdr3_aa: CSVEETGSGGHMEQFF

d_call: TRBD2
j_call: TRBJ2-7
clone_size: -
v_call: TRBV27
cdr3_length: 16
cdr3_nt: TGTGCCAGCAGTTTACTTTCTAGCGGGGGAATAAACGAGCAGTACTTC
cdr3_aa: CASSLLSSGGINEQYF

d_call: -
j_call: TRBJ2-2
clone_size: -
v_call: TRBV19
cdr3_length: 13
cdr3_nt: TGTGCCAGTAGCCTTTCATCGGCCGGGGAGCTGTTTTTT
cdr3_aa: CASSLSSAGELFF

d_call: -
j_call: TRBJ2-1
clone_size: -
v_call: TRBV9
cdr3_length: 12
cdr3_nt: TGTGCCAGCAGCGTATTGGGCAATGAGCAGTTCTTC
cdr3_aa: CASSVLGNEQFF

d_call: -
j_call: TRBJ2-3
clone_size: -
v_call: TRBV21-1
cdr3_length: 18
cdr3_nt: TGTGCCAGGAGCCCCCCTGACCGCCGGGGACAACGCACAGATACGCAGTATTTT
cdr3_aa: CARSPPDRRGQRTDTQYF

d_call: TRBD1
j_call: TRBJ2-7
clone_size: -
v_call: TRBV11-2
cdr3_length: 17
cdr3_nt: TGTGCCAGCAGCTTAGATGGTTCCGGGACAGGGCTCTACGAGCAGTACTTC
cdr3_aa: CASSLDGSGTGLYEQYF

d_call: TRBD1
j_call: TRBJ1-1
clone_size: -
v_call: TRBV7-9
cdr3_length: 17
cdr3_nt: TGTGCCAGCAGCTTATCGACAGGGGGTCTGATGAACACTGAAGCTTTCTTT
cdr3_aa: CASSLSTGGLMNTEAFF

d_call: TRBD2
j_call: TRBJ2-5
clone_size: -
v_call: TRBV7-2
cdr3_length: 16
cdr3_nt: TGTGCCAGCAGCCCGTGGACTAGCGGGGGGCAAGAGACCCAGTACTTC
cdr3_aa: CASSPWTSGGQETQYF

d_call: -
j_call: TRBJ2-2
clone_size: -
v_call: TRBV29-1
cdr3_length: 13
cdr3_nt: TGCAGCGTTGAAGCCGGAGTGCCCGGGGAGCTGTTTTTT
cdr3_aa: CSVEAGVPGELFF

d_call: -
j_call: TRBJ1-1
clone_size: -
v_call: TRBV27
cdr3_length: 13
cdr3_nt: TGTGCCAGCAGTTTTTGGGGAGTAACTGAAGCTTTCTTT
cdr3_aa: CASSFWGVTEAFF

d_call: TRBD1
j_call: TRBJ2-1
clone_size: -
v_call: TRBV6-5
cdr3_length: 14
cdr3_nt: TGTGCCAGCAGTGAGAGGGGGCTCTACAATGAGCAGTTCTTC
cdr3_aa: CASSERGLYNEQFF

d_call: -
j_call: TRBJ1-2
clone_size: -
v_call: TRBV9
cdr3_length: 16
cdr3_nt: TGTGCCAGCAGCGTCTCGGGGACACCTAATAACTATGGCTACACCTTC
cdr3_aa: CASSVSGTPNNYGYTF

d_call: TRBD2
j_call: TRBJ2-1
clone_size: -
v_call: TRBV6-6
cdr3_length: 11
cdr3_nt: TGTGCGGCAGGACTAGACAATGAGCAGTTCTTC
cdr3_aa: CAAGLDNEQFF

d_call: -
j_call: TRBJ2-4
clone_size: -
v_call: TRBV4-2
cdr3_length: 16
cdr3_nt: TGTGCCAGCAGCCAAGTCCCGGCCCTACCGGACGAGGTTCAGTACTTC
cdr3_aa: CASSQVPALPDEVQYF

d_call: TRBD1
j_call: TRBJ1-2
clone_size: -
v_call: TRBV11-2
cdr3_length: 14
cdr3_nt: TGTGCCAGCAGCTTCGGGGACAGCTCCTATGGCTACACCTTC
cdr3_aa: CASSFGDSSYGYTF

d_call: -
j_call: TRBJ2-3
clone_size: -
v_call: TRBV9
cdr3_length: 14
cdr3_nt: TGTGCCAGCAAAGGAGAGGGAACCACAGATACGCAGTATTTT
cdr3_aa: CASKGEGTTDTQYF

d_call: TRBD1
j_call: TRBJ1-1
clone_size: -
v_call: TRBV10-3
cdr3_length: 13
cdr3_nt: TGTGCCATTGGTGACAGGGTTGAGAATGAAGCTTTCTTT
cdr3_aa: CAIGDRVENEAFF

d_call: TRBD1
j_call: TRBJ2-1
clone_size: -
v_call: TRBV27
cdr3_length: 15
cdr3_nt: TGTGCCACCTTGACCGGGACAGGGGGCATCAATGAGCAGTTCTTC
cdr3_aa: CATLTGTGGINEQFF

d_call: TRBD2
j_call: TRBJ2-7
clone_size: -
v_call: TRBV29-1
cdr3_length: 17
cdr3_nt: TGCAGCGTTGAAGACGGGACTAGCGGGGGAGTGCACTACGAGCAGTACTTC
cdr3_aa: CSVEDGTSGGVHYEQYF

d_call: TRBD1
j_call: TRBJ2-7
clone_size: -
v_call: TRBV11-3
cdr3_length: 15
cdr3_nt: TGTGCCAGCAGCCTACGTACAGGGGATACCTACGAGCAGTACTTC
cdr3_aa: CASSLRTGDTYEQYF

d_call: -
j_call: TRBJ2-3
clone_size: -
v_call: TRBV11-2
cdr3_length: 16
cdr3_nt: TGTGCCAGCAGCTTAGTTGGGCCGACTAGCACAGATACGCAGTATTTT
cdr3_aa: CASSLVGPTSTDTQYF

d_call: -
j_call: TRBJ1-1
clone_size: -
v_call: TRBV6-5
cdr3_length: 14
cdr3_nt: TGTGCCAGCAGTTACTCGGAGGGCGGCACTGAAGCTTTCTTT
cdr3_aa: CASSYSEGGTEAFF

d_call: -
j_call: TRBJ2-1
clone_size: -
v_call: TRBV9
cdr3_length: 15
cdr3_nt: TGTGCCAGCAGCGTAGGGCTAGCGACCTACAATGAGCAGTTCTTC
cdr3_aa: CASSVGLATYNEQFF